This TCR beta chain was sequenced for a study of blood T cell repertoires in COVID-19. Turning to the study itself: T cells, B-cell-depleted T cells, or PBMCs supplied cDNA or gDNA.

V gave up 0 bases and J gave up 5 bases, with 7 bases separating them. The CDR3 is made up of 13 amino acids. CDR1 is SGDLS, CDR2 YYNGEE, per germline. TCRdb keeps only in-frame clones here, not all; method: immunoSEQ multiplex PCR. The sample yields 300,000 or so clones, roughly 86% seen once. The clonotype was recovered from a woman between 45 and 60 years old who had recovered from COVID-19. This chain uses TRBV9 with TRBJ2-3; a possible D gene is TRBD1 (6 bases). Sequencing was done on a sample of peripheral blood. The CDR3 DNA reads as TGTGCCAGCAGCGTAGCAGGGGAAGATACGCAGTATTTT. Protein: CASSVAGEDTQYF.